Shown below are 27 T cell receptor beta chains from a single sample sequenced in a study of blood T cells in healthy people across ages. A sample-barcoded 5' primer and a J-beta primer mix were used in a second PCR of roughly 6 to 11 cycles. Via MiXCR, TCRdb re-called the 5' RACE reads, giving one row per CDR3 protein. This sample has about 640,000 distinct CDR3 sequences, with about 28% found just once. The sample comprised blood. The receptors originated from a woman older than 75 in good health.

This clonotype was picked up many times. The chain recombines TRBV20-1 with TRBJ1-6; 7 nucleotides agree with TRBD1. The J segment lost 7 bases and the V segment lost 1 base, leaving 4 bases of the junction unmatched. Germline V gene sequence: CDR1 DFQATT, CDR2 SNEGSKA (reference sequence). The CDR3 loop spans 14 amino acids. CDR3 sequence reads: CSARGQGGNSPLHF. CDR3 in DNA: TGCAGTGCTAGAGGACAGGGTGGGAATTCACCCCTCCACTTT.

Of note for this clonotype: A much larger clone is a single base away; this may be a read error. This chain links TRBV7-8 with TRBJ2-3; D call uncertain. With 11 bases removed from V and 1 base from J, the gap between germline ends came to 10 bases. Germline CDR1 reads SGHVS; CDR2 reads FQNEAQ. This CDR3 has 12 residues. In DNA form, the CDR3 reads TGTGCCCGCGGATATGGCACAGATACGCAGTATTTT. Residues: CARGYGTDTQYF.

The gene calls are TRBV7-2 and TRBJ2-7, with D possibly being TRBD2 (5 bases). The CDR3 is 14 residues long. V was clipped by 1 base and J by 7 bases, with 14 bases between them. Germline V gives CDR1 SGHTA, CDR2 FQGNSA. The CDR3 is CASSLESTGNEQYF. CDR3 coding DNA: TGTGCCAGCAGCTTAGAGTCGACGGGGAATGAGCAGTACTTC.

In this sample, this clonotype turned up many times. This chain connects TRBV5-6 to TRBJ1-5, with 7 bases aligning to TRBD1. V lost 4 bases, J lost 5 bases, and 6 bases stayed unmatched. The CDR3 length is 14 residues. Germline lookup yields CDR1 SGHDT and CDR2 YYEEEE. CDR3 sequence reads: CASSMTGLDQPQHF. In nucleotides, the CDR3 is TGTGCCAGCAGCATGACAGGGCTGGATCAGCCCCAGCATTTT.

In its sample, this clonotype was seen many times. The gene calls are TRBV7-3 and TRBJ2-1; 9 bases map to TRBD2. In germline, CDR1 is SGHTA, CDR2 FQGTGA. The CDR3 covers 15 residues. V lost 2 bases, J lost 7 bases, and 6 bases stayed unmatched. The CDR3: CASSLAGGGINEQFF. The CDR3 DNA reads as TGTGCCAGCAGCTTAGCGGGGGGGGGGATTAATGAGCAGTTCTTC.

This clonotype was observed at least ten times. The chain employs TRBV6-1 and TRBJ1-6, with unresolved D. Germline V gives CDR1 MNHNS, CDR2 SASEGT. Trimming took 6 bases from V and 0 from J, leaving 9 bases between them. There are 15 residues in the CDR3. The CDR3 protein is CASRNLDSYNSPLHF. The CDR3 DNA is TGTGCCAGCAGGAATCTTGACTCCTATAATTCACCCCTCCACTTT.

In the case of this clonotype: At one boundary the junction diverges from the germline segment, which might be a read error. The chain carries TRBV12-3 or TRBV12-4 and TRBJ1-1; D ambiguous. CDR3 length: 15 residues. CDR3 DNA: TGTGCCAGCAGGCTACGGGATGGGAGGAACGCTGAAGCTTTCTTT. Its protein is CASRLRDGRNAEAFF.

Points on this clonotype: Since the CDR3 does not end with the conserved phenylalanine or tryptophan, this likely comes from a read error. The V call is TRBV5-1, the J call TRBJ2-2; possibly TRBD2 for D (5 bases). Germline lookup yields CDR1 SGHRS and CDR2 YFSETQ. This CDR3 contains 15 residues. V shed 5 bases and J shed 1 base, with 12 bases lying between them. CDR3 bases: TGCGCCAGCAGTCAATCCGGGAAGAACACCGGGGAGCTGTTTGTT. Translation: CASSQSGKNTGELFV.

This clonotype was picked up a small number of times. The chain carries TRBV28 and TRBJ2-5; D not resolved. Trimming took 6 bases from V and 1 from J, leaving 9 bases between them. The CDR3 contains 13 residues. Germline CDR1 reads MDHEN; CDR2 reads SYDVKM. In nucleotides, the CDR3 is TGTGCCAGCAGATCGGGCGGCCAAGAGACCCAGTACTTC. Amino acids: CASRSGGQETQYF.

This clonotype came up many times. The chain recombines TRBV15 with TRBJ1-2, with 9 bases identical to TRBD1. The J segment lost 2 bases and the V segment lost 3 bases, leaving 13 bases of the junction unmatched. The germline V gene has CDR1 LNHNV and CDR2 YYDKDF (reference sequence). The CDR3 is made up of 18 amino acids. This CDR3 reads CATSSQMRGQGRNYGYTF. The CDR3 DNA sequence: TGTGCCACCAGCAGTCAAATGCGGGGACAGGGAAGGAACTATGGCTACACCTTC.

With respect to this clonotype: One end of the junction does not line up with germline, which may come from a read error. The chain joins TRBV7-2 to TRBJ2-5, with a weak D call TRBD1 (5 bases). This CDR3 region has 16 residues. The germline gives CDR1 SGHTA, CDR2 FQGNSA. The CDR3 here is CASSQDITRVWETQYF. The CDR3, as DNA: TGCGCCAGCAGCCAAGATATTACCAGGGTCTGGGAGACCCAGTACTTC.

This clonotype appeared many times. A much bigger clone sits one base away, suggesting this may be a read error. The V call is TRBV20-1, the J call TRBJ2-3; possible D gene TRBD2, 7 bases. The CDR3 covers 12 residues. Looked up from germline, CDR1 is DFQATT and CDR2 is SNEGSKA (reference sequence). The chain's CDR3 is CRARGGADTQYF. As DNA, the CDR3 is TGCAGGGCTAGGGGGGGGGCAGATACGCAGTATTTT.

Many counts were recorded for this clonotype. The chain employs TRBV15 and TRBJ2-1; 9 nucleotides match TRBD2. The germline CDR1 and CDR2 sequences are LNHNV and YYDKDF (reference sequence). The CDR3 length is 15 residues. V dropped 8 bases and J dropped 2; count of bases not matched to a gene: 7. CDR3 protein: CATSVAGGPYNEQFF. CDR3 DNA: TGTGCCACCTCGGTCGCGGGGGGGCCCTACAATGAGCAGTTCTTC.

This clonotype was detected only a few times. J is TRBJ1-2 and V is TRBV4-1, with 11 positions matching TRBD1. The CDR3 covers 19 residues. The germline V gene encodes CDR1 MGHRA and CDR2 YSYEKL. The V and J ends lost 3 bases and 2 bases, in that order; junction bases with no gene match: 14. CDR3 sequence reads: CASSQANGRTGGFNYGYTF. The CDR3 DNA follows: TGCGCCAGCAGCCAGGCTAACGGTCGGACAGGGGGCTTCAACTATGGCTACACCTTC.

This clonotype was observed many times. A clone one base away is much larger, so this may be a read error. The chain uses TRBV20-1 and TRBJ2-7; D remains ambiguous. Trimming took off 3 bases at V and 7 bases at J, with 10 bases between the two ends. This CDR3 contains 11 residues. The germline gives CDR1 DFQATT, CDR2 SNEGSKA (reference sequence). The CDR3 nucleotides read TGCAGTGCTAGTCGAGAGAATGAGCAGTACTTC. It is translated as CSASRENEQYF.

There are many counts of this clonotype. V usage is TRBV12-3 or TRBV12-4 and J usage is TRBJ1-2; tentative D call: TRBD1 (5 bases). The length of the CDR3 is 13 residues. Trimming left V 6 bases short and J 1 base short, with 9 bases between. CDR3 in amino acids: CASRGGFNYGYTF. CDR3 DNA: TGTGCCAGCAGGGGGGGATTTAACTATGGCTACACCTTC.

Worth noting for this clonotype: Since a much larger clone is just one base distant, this may be a read error. CDR3 DNA sequence: TGTACCAGCAGTTTATTTATCCGGGACAGGGTCGAGCAGTACTTC. It codes for CTSSLFIRDRVEQYF. The rearrangement uses TRBV28 and TRBJ2-7, with 9 bases lining up with TRBD1. The CDR3 sequence is 15 residues long. Germline V lookup: CDR1 MDHEN, CDR2 SYDVKM.

This clonotype was counted many times. The chain is built from TRBV7-6 and TRBJ2-7; 12 bases agree with TRBD1. Trimming cost V 5 bases and J 7 bases; bases outside gene matches: 9. Germline-derived CDR1 and CDR2 are SGHVS and FNYEAQ. The CDR3 contains 15 residues. The CDR3 region has the DNA TGTGCCAGCAGCCTGACGGGACAGGGGGCCGGGGAGCAGTACTTC. Amino acid sequence: CASSLTGQGAGEQYF.

This clonotype appeared many times. The CDR3 bases are TGCGCCAGCAGCCAAGATACGCCAGCGGGGGGGCACAATGAGCAGTTCTTC. Translated: CASSQDTPAGGHNEQFF. This sequence joins TRBV4-3 and TRBJ2-1, with 10 bases matching TRBD2. The CDR3 loop spans 17 amino acids. V trimming: 0 bases; J trimming: 5 bases; junction bases outside the gene matches: 7. The germline CDR1 and CDR2 sequences are LGHNA and YSLEER.

The chain has TRBV15 and TRBJ1-5, with no clear D. Deletions cut 7 bases from V and 2 bases from J, with 9 bases between. The CDR3 length is 13 residues. Germline V CDR1 and CDR2: LNHNV, YYDKDF (reference sequence). CDR3 sequence: CATTGWGNQPQHF. The CDR3 nucleotides are TGTGCCACCACCGGTTGGGGCAATCAGCCCCAGCATTTT. Using reference TRBV15 and TRBJ1-5 for the parts outside the CDR3, the full variable domain is DAMVIQNPRYQVTQFGKPVTLSCSQTLNHNVMYWYQQKSSQAPKLLFHYYDKDFNNEADTPDNFQSRRPNTSFCFLDIRSPGLGDTAMYLCATTGWGNQPQHFGDGTRLSIL.

Concerning this clonotype itself: Compared with germline, one end of the junction differs, possibly owing to a read error. This rearrangement joins TRBV7-2 to TRBJ2-1; the match to TRBD2 covers 13 bases. Per the germline V gene, CDR1 is SGHTA and CDR2 is FQGNSA. The CDR3 spans 14 residues. The CDR3 DNA follows: TGTGCCGGCAGCTTGGGACTAGCGGGGAATGAGCAGTTCTTC. This sequence encodes CAGSLGLAGNEQFF.

The chain is built from TRBV4-2 and TRBJ2-6; D is unclear. The germline V gene has CDR1 LGHNA and CDR2 YNFKEQ. The V gene lost 0 bases and the J gene lost 0 bases, with 6 bases spanning the gap. The CDR3 runs 16 residues. The CDR3 DNA reads TGTGCCAGCAGCCAAGATGGCTACTCTGGGGCCAACGTCCTGACTTTC. Encoded protein: CASSQDGYSGANVLTF.

The J gene is TRBJ2-5, the V gene TRBV29-1; 11 bases agree with TRBD2. Near its end, the DNA agrees better with TRBJ2-7, so the J call may be wrong. CDR3 size: 12 residues. From germline, CDR1 is SQVTM and CDR2 ANQGSEA. This chain's CDR3 is CSGTSGGPEQYF. CDR3 nucleotides: TGCAGTGGGACTAGCGGCGGCCCCGAGCAGTACTTC.

Notes on this clonotype: This may be a read error, as it is one base from a much larger clone. This sequence joins TRBV27 and TRBJ2-6; D is unclear. Germline CDR1 MNHEY, CDR2 SMNVEV (reference sequence). The CDR3 is 14 amino acids. V lost 5 bases and J lost 12, with 17 bases in between. DNA of the CDR3: TGTGCCAGCAGTATGTCTAGTAGTGAGTTCGTCCTGACTTTC. This codes for CASSMSSSEFVLTF.

Comments on this clonotype: The junction shows a germline mismatch at one end, possibly a read error. The gene calls are TRBV5-1 and TRBJ2-1; 8 nucleotides agree with TRBD2. The J call is doubtful: the DNA matches TRBJ2-7 better. Germline V gene sequence: CDR1 SGHRS, CDR2 YFSETQ. The CDR3 contains 16 residues. Here the CDR3 DNA reads TGCGCCAGCAACTTGGCCTCGGGGGGGCCCTACAATGAGCAGTACTTC. Its translation: CASNLASGGPYNEQYF.

On this clonotype: This sequence may be a read error, since a much larger clone differs from it by one base. This rearrangement joins TRBV30 to TRBJ1-2; D gene unclear. The germline CDR1 and CDR2 sequences are GTSNPN and SVGIG (reference sequence). This CDR3 has 13 residues. The CDR3 spells CVWSDRTENGYTF. CDR3 DNA sequence: TGTGTCTGGAGTGATCGGACTGAAAATGGCTACACCTTC.

V usage is TRBV20-1 and J usage is TRBJ1-5; 8 nucleotides agree with TRBD1. V was clipped by 4 bases and J by 5 bases; unmatched bases: 4. Germline loops: CDR1 DFQATT, CDR2 SNEGSKA (reference sequence). The CDR3 length is 13 residues. CDR3: CSATPDRDQPQHF. As DNA, the CDR3 is TGCAGTGCTACCCCGGACAGGGATCAGCCCCAGCATTTT.